Listed below are T cell receptor beta chains from one sample, sequenced in a study of cytomegalovirus exposure and HLA in healthy donors. Sequencing used immunoSEQ multiplex PCR; TCRdb keeps in-frame clones, though not all of them. The sample includes about 88,000 clones, 70% to 90% of them seen just once. Sequencing was carried out using PBMCs. The origin of the receptors is a man aged 18-30 years in good health and CMV-seronegative. Each CDR3 is given with its conserved first and last residue. Fields, in order: CDR3 DNA, CDR3 protein, CDR3 length, clone size, D gene, V gene, J gene. The D gene is left open where the match is weak. Clone size is not always given. Where it is, it says once, few, many or a class for expanded clones.

TGTGCCAGCAGCTACTCGACCTACGAGCAGTACTTC	CASSYSTYEQYF	12	NA	NA	TRBV7-8	TRBJ2-7
TGTGCCAGCAGTTACCCTATGGGACAGGGAGACACTGAAGCTTTCTTT	CASSYPMGQGDTEAFF	16	few	TRBD1	TRBV6-6	TRBJ1-1
TGTGCCAGCAGCTTGGACAGGGCTTCCTATGGCTACACCTTC	CASSLDRASYGYTF	14	NA	NA	TRBV5-6	TRBJ1-2
TGTGCCAGCAGGGCCGGGACTAGCGAGAGAGAGACCCAGTACTTC	CASRAGTSERETQYF	15	NA	TRBD2	TRBV2	TRBJ2-5
TGTGCCAGCAGCCAAGACTCAGGGGGACTAGGAGGAGAGACCCAGTACTTC	CASSQDSGGLGGETQYF	17	NA	NA	TRBV4-2	TRBJ2-5
TGTGCCAGCCACAGGAACACTGAAGCTTTCTTT	CASHRNTEAFF	11	few	NA	TRBV2	TRBJ1-1
TGTGCCAGCAGTTTAGGGGGGGCCATTCAGTACTTC	CASSLGGAIQYF	12	NA	NA	TRBV28	TRBJ2-4
TGTGCCAGCAGTCGGGTTTTCGGGGAGCTGTTTTTT	CASSRVFGELFF	12	NA	NA	TRBV6-5	TRBJ2-2
TGCGCCAGCAGCCCGGGACTAGCGGGAGTCTACGAGCAGTACTTC	CASSPGLAGVYEQYF	15	NA	TRBD2	TRBV5-1	TRBJ2-7
TGTGCCAGCAGTTTCGCCGCAACAGGGGGCATTCAGTACTTC	CASSFAATGGIQYF	14	few	TRBD1	TRBV27	TRBJ2-4
TGCGCCAGCAGCCATACGGGACAGGGCTATGGCTACACCTTC	CASSHTGQGYGYTF	14	NA	TRBD1	TRBV5-1	TRBJ1-2
TGTGCCACCAGGAGAAGCGGGACCTCCTGCGAGCAGTACTTC	CATRRSGTSCEQYF	14	NA	TRBD2	TRBV19	TRBJ2-7
TGTGCCAGCTCACCAGACAGGGACTATGGCTACACCTTC	CASSPDRDYGYTF	13	NA	TRBD1	TRBV18	TRBJ1-2
TGTGCCAGCAGTGAAGCGGGAAGCGGTGACGGGCAGTACTTC	CASSEAGSGDGQYF	14	NA	NA	TRBV6-1	TRBJ2-7
TGTGCCAGCAGTTACTCGTACAGCACCTACGAGCAGTACTTC	CASSYSYSTYEQYF	14	NA	NA	TRBV6-5	TRBJ2-7
TGTGCCTGGAGTGTAGGGGGGACAGGGGGTCAGCCCCAGCATTTT	CAWSVGGTGGQPQHF	15	NA	TRBD1	TRBV30	TRBJ1-5
TGTGCCAGCAGCCATGGACAGTCCTACGAGCAGTACTTC	CASSHGQSYEQYF	13	few	NA	TRBV7-9	TRBJ2-7
TGTGCCAGCAGCCCAGGGTCGGGAGGACCCACAGATACGCAGTATTTT	CASSPGSGGPTDTQYF	16	NA	TRBD2	TRBV7-3	TRBJ2-3
TGTGCCAGCAGTCCTAAGACGACTAGCGGGTCATTTTGGGATACGCAGTATTTT	CASSPKTTSGSFWDTQYF	18	NA	TRBD2	TRBV27	TRBJ2-3
TGTGCCAGCAGTCTAAACAGTTACTACACCTTC	CASSLNSYYTF	11	NA	NA	TRBV7-2	TRBJ1-2
TGCGCCAGCAGCTCCCGAACTAGCGGCCTATCCTACGAGCAGTACTTC	CASSSRTSGLSYEQYF	16	NA	TRBD2	TRBV5-1	TRBJ2-7
TGCAGTTGCCGGGCAGGGCCAGAGACCCAGTACTTC	CSCRAGPETQYF	12	NA	NA	TRBV29-1	TRBJ2-5
TGTGCCACCAGCGTGGGGGGGAGAGGTCCTAGCACAGATACGCAGTATTTT	CATSVGGRGPSTDTQYF	17	NA	TRBD2	TRBV15	TRBJ2-3
TGTGCCAGCAGCCTACATCACCGTCGGGGGGGGAACACTGAAGCTTTCTTT	CASSLHHRRGGNTEAFF	17	NA	NA	TRBV7-2	TRBJ1-1
TGTGCCAGCAGCCGAAAGCGGGAATCCTACGAGCAGTACTTC	CASSRKRESYEQYF	14	NA	TRBD2	TRBV7-2	TRBJ2-7